This TCR beta chain appears in the sequencing data of a study of CD8 T cells in Susac syndrome. Study details: Patients with Susac syndrome had blood drawn and were at that point therapy-naive, on corticosteroids, or on intravenous immunoglobulin alone.

RNA amounts of 0.5 to 1 ug underwent reverse transcription with random hexamers. The TCR beta CDR3 was amplified by immunoSEQ multiplex PCR across 54 Vbeta, 13 Jbeta. Using its own MiXCR run on the immunoSEQ multiplex PCR reads, TCRdb lists one record per CDR3 protein. Here the sample spans around 140,000 distinct CDR3 sequences, 95% being singletons. Germline CDR1 and CDR2: GTSNPN and SVGIG (reference sequence). Trimming took off 1 base at V and 4 bases at J, with 8 bases between the two ends. The CDR3 consists of 13 residues. This TCR was sampled from a human donor with Susac syndrome. The chain uses TRBV30 and TRBJ1-3; D call uncertain. Sequencing was performed on CD4+ T cells from PBMCs. CDR3 nucleotide sequence: TGTGCCTGGAGTGGGATAAGAGGAAACACCATATATTTT. Protein: CAWSGIRGNTIYF.